Each of the 27 T cell receptor beta chains below was sequenced from the same sample in a study of follicular helper T cells after annual influenza vaccination. The time point was: 2013-2014 season, 7 days after vaccination. The table came from immunoSEQ multiplex PCR; TCRdb's copy has only in-frame clones and leaves some out. The sample has roughly 9,200 clones; roughly four fifths are singletons. Sequences were derived from CXCR5- memory CD4+ T cells sorted from blood, sampled 7 days after influenza vaccination. Receptor source: an adult who received the influenza vaccine.

The rearrangement uses TRBV5-1 and TRBJ1-1; D is undetermined. CDR1 SGHRS and CDR2 YFSETQ come from the germline V gene. This CDR3 is built from 13 residues. The V end was cut by 2 bases, the J end by 3 bases, with 8 bases between. The CDR3 sequence is CASSLGQDTEAFF. CDR3 sequence (DNA): TGCGCCAGCAGCTTAGGGCAGGACACTGAAGCTTTCTTT.

This clone was recorded only once. This sequence joins TRBV28 and TRBJ1-5; D perhaps matches TRBD1 (5 bases). The CDR3 is 12 amino acids. Per the germline V gene, CDR1 is MDHEN and CDR2 is SYDVKM. V gave up 6 bases and J gave up 5 bases, with 8 bases separating them. Written as DNA, the CDR3 is TGTGCCAGCAGGGGGGGGTATCAGCCCCAGCATTTT. This translates into CASRGGYQPQHF.

The chain combines TRBV29-1 with TRBJ2-5; D ambiguous. Trimming shortened V by 7 bases and J by 5 bases, and 17 bases separated the two germline ends. Germline CDR1 reads SQVTM; CDR2 reads ANQGSEA. The CDR3 consists of 13 residues. The CDR3 is CSAAGSAVETQYF. CDR3 sequence (DNA): TGCAGCGCGGCCGGGTCTGCAGTGGAGACCCAGTACTTC.

The chain joins TRBV18 to TRBJ1-1, with 8 bases matching TRBD1. The germline V gene encodes CDR1 KGHSH and CDR2 LQKENI. The CDR3 contains 15 residues. J lost 3 bases, V lost 3 bases, and 6 bases had no gene match. CDR3 sequence reads: CASSPRQGLYTEAFF. The DNA of the CDR3 is TGTGCCAGCTCACCGCGACAGGGGCTCTACACTGAAGCTTTCTTT.

This chain connects TRBV19 to TRBJ1-5, with D possibly matching TRBD1 (5 bases). V shed 1 base and J shed 4 bases, with 11 bases lying between them. Germline-derived CDR1 and CDR2 are LNHDA and SQIVND (reference sequence). This CDR3 is 15 amino acids long. The DNA of the CDR3 is TGTGCCAGTAGTATAGCCGGGGCGGAAAATCAGCCCCAGCATTTT. Its translation: CASSIAGAENQPQHF.

This clone appeared a single time. The genes are TRBV30 and TRBJ2-7, with 7 bases that match TRBD1. Looked up from germline, CDR1 is GTSNPN and CDR2 is SVGIG (reference sequence). The CDR3 has 14 amino acids. After removal of 1 base from V and 2 bases from J, the junction contained 5 bases not matched to a gene. CDR3 sequence: CAWSEGGTAYEQYF. The CDR3 DNA is TGTGCCTGGAGTGAAGGGGGCACTGCCTACGAGCAGTACTTC.

The J gene is TRBJ1-1, the V gene TRBV28; 7 bases align to TRBD1. The V segment lost 6 bases and the J segment 8 bases; nucleotides outside the gene matches: 15. This CDR3 spans 15 amino acids. The germline V gene encodes CDR1 MDHEN and CDR2 SYDVKM. In DNA, the CDR3 is TGTGCCAGCAGGTTAAGGGCGACAGGGTCCACGGAAGCTTTCTTT. Translation gives CASRLRATGSTEAFF.

The chain links TRBV18 to TRBJ1-6, with D possibly TRBD1 on 5 matching bases. Germline V gives CDR1 KGHSH, CDR2 LQKENI. Trimming pared 2 bases from V and 8 bases from J, leaving 7 bases between. This CDR3 has 13 amino acids. The CDR3 DNA reads TGTGCCAGCTCACCAAGAGGGGATTCACCCCTCCACTTT. It specifies CASSPRGDSPLHF.

This clone was seen once. V is TRBV2 and J is TRBJ2-3; 11 bases line up with TRBD2. CDR1 and CDR2 (germline): SNHLY, FYNNEI. V gave up 6 bases and J gave up 4 bases; unmatched junction bases: 6. The CDR3 totals 15 residues. This CDR3 is CASSGFSGGADTQYF. The CDR3, as DNA: TGTGCCAGCAGCGGTTTTAGCGGGGGGGCAGATACGCAGTATTTT.

The genes are TRBV5-1 and TRBJ1-4; D might be TRBD1 (5 bases). The V end was cut by 3 bases, the J end by 4 bases, with 13 bases between. The CDR3 has 15 amino acids. Germline lookup yields CDR1 SGHRS and CDR2 YFSETQ. The CDR3 region has the DNA TGCGCCAGCAGCTCGCAGGGCCTAGGTAATGAAAAACTGTTTTTT. Translating gives CASSSQGLGNEKLFF.

The genes are TRBV9 and TRBJ1-5; TRBD1 aligns across 9 bases. CDR1 and CDR2 from the germline V gene are SGDLS and YYNGEE. The junction had 2 bases not matched to a gene; V was cut back by 0 bases and J by 4 bases. CDR3 length: 15 amino acids. CDR3 in amino acids: CASSVGDRDNQPQHF. Here the CDR3 DNA reads TGTGCCAGCAGCGTAGGGGACAGGGATAATCAGCCCCAGCATTTT.

The J gene is TRBJ2-1, the V gene TRBV2, with a tentative D call TRBD2 (5 bases). V was pared by 2 bases and J by 6 bases, with 8 bases between. CDR3 length: 13 residues. Germline V CDR1 and CDR2: SNHLY, FYNNEI. In DNA form, the CDR3 reads TGTGCCAGCAGTGAATTGGCGGGCAATGAGCAGTTCTTC. Its translation is CASSELAGNEQFF.

This clone came up a few times. In DNA form, the CDR3 reads TGCGCCAGCAGCTTAGACAGTCCCCCGTCGGCCCAGCATTTT. It codes for CASSLDSPPSAQHF. The chain recombines TRBV5-1 with TRBJ1-5; possible D gene TRBD1, 5 bases. This CDR3 has 14 amino acids. Germline V gene lookup returns CDR1 SGHRS and CDR2 YFSETQ. The V end lost 2 bases, the J end lost 11 bases, and 17 bases lay between the germline ends.

V usage is TRBV9 and J usage is TRBJ1-1, with 8 bases matching TRBD1. Trimming cost V 4 bases and J 0 bases; bases outside gene matches: 14. CDR1 and CDR2 (germline): SGDLS, YYNGEE. This CDR3 region has 18 residues. DNA of the CDR3: TGTGCCAGCAGCCCCAGACAGGGGCTCCGGCCAATGAACACTGAAGCTTTCTTT. It encodes CASSPRQGLRPMNTEAFF.

The V and J genes are TRBV4-3 and TRBJ1-4, with D possibly matching TRBD1 (5 bases). The CDR3 length is 15 residues. Trimming removed 0 bases from V and 7 bases from J, with 12 bases in between. Germline V gene data show CDR1 as LGHNA and CDR2 as YSLEER. The CDR3 sequence is CASSQDWGSGEKLFF. The CDR3 DNA follows: TGCGCCAGCAGCCAAGATTGGGGGAGTGGTGAAAAACTGTTTTTT.

The chain combines TRBV9 with TRBJ1-1, with no clear D. Trimming cost V 0 bases and J 0 bases, with 12 bases left between them. Germline lookup yields CDR1 SGDLS and CDR2 YYNGEE. This CDR3 spans 16 amino acids. The CDR3 protein is CASSVVARSMNTEAFF. As DNA, the CDR3 is TGTGCCAGCAGCGTAGTGGCAAGGAGTATGAACACTGAAGCTTTCTTT.

V and J are TRBV5-6 and TRBJ2-1, with TRBD2 identical over 8 bases. V gave up 0 bases and J gave up 7 bases; unmatched junction bases: 12. This CDR3 comprises 17 residues. Looked up from germline, CDR1 is SGHDT and CDR2 is YYEEEE. The CDR3 DNA reads as TGTGCCAGCAGCTTGGATCCCATGGGGTCGGGAGGGAATGAGCAGTTCTTC. Translation gives CASSLDPMGSGGNEQFF.

Only one count was recorded for this clone. This chain uses TRBV29-1 with TRBJ2-3, with 12 bases aligning to TRBD2. CDR3 length: 14 residues. V was pared by 6 bases and J by 7 bases, with 8 bases of the junction left unmatched. Germline V CDR1 and CDR2: SQVTM, ANQGSEA. The CDR3 is CSVPTSGSWHTQYF. Here the CDR3 DNA reads TGCAGCGTCCCGACTAGCGGGAGTTGGCATACGCAGTATTTT.

The rearrangement joins TRBV9 to TRBJ1-1; TRBD1 matches at 9 bases. Unmatched junction bases numbered 3, after V lost 4 bases and J lost 2 bases. Germline assignment: CDR1 SGDLS and CDR2 YYNGEE. This CDR3 region has 14 residues. CDR3 loop: CASSWTGDNTEAFF. The CDR3 region has the DNA TGTGCCAGCAGCTGGACAGGGGACAACACTGAAGCTTTCTTT.

The chain has TRBV27 and TRBJ2-2, with D possibly TRBD2 on 6 matching bases. The CDR3 is 16 amino acids. The V end lost 6 bases, the J end lost 0 bases, and 14 bases lay between the germline ends. Germline assignment: CDR1 MNHEY and CDR2 SMNVEV (reference sequence). The CDR3 loop is CASRKPGLANTGELFF. The CDR3 nucleotides read TGTGCCAGCAGAAAGCCGGGACTGGCGAACACCGGGGAGCTGTTTTTT.

The rearrangement joins TRBV28 to TRBJ2-7; TRBD1 agrees at 9 bases. Losses at the gene ends were 6 bases for V and 1 base for J; bases not matched to a gene: 13. There are 17 residues in the CDR3. Germline loops: CDR1 MDHEN, CDR2 SYDVKM. DNA of the CDR3: TGTGCCAGCAGCTTGCTTGTGATGGGACAGGGATCCTACGAGCAGTACTTC. Its protein product is CASSLLVMGQGSYEQYF.

The V and J genes are TRBV6-5 and TRBJ1-4; 11 bases match TRBD1. CDR3 length: 15 residues. The germline V gene encodes CDR1 MNHEY and CDR2 SVGAGI. V was clipped by 6 bases and J by 5 bases; unmatched bases: 5. The CDR3, as DNA: TGTGCCAGCAGGCAAGGGACAGGGGGGAATGAAAAACTGTTTTTT. Translating it yields CASRQGTGGNEKLFF.

This chain connects TRBV5-4 to TRBJ2-7, with 7 nucleotides matching TRBD2. This CDR3 spans 15 amino acids. Germline lookup yields CDR1 SGHNT and CDR2 YYREEE (reference sequence). Trimming took 4 bases from V and 5 from J; bases not matched to a gene: 12. The CDR3 nucleotides read TGTGCCAGCAGCCCCCCGGGCGGGGGAGGCAACGAGCAGTACTTC. Translating it yields CASSPPGGGGNEQYF.

This clone has just one count. This chain links TRBV28 with TRBJ1-2; the D gene is possibly TRBD1 (5 bases). This CDR3 is 14 amino acids long. CDR1 and CDR2 from the germline V gene are MDHEN and SYDVKM. The V end was cut by 3 bases, the J end by 1 base, with 9 bases between. The DNA of the CDR3 is TGTGCCAGCAGTTTGGGACTGAGTAACTATGGCTACACCTTC. Its translation: CASSLGLSNYGYTF.

J is TRBJ2-3 and V is TRBV5-4, with 14 bases lining up with TRBD2. Trimming removed 1 base from V and 1 base from J; junction bases left unmatched: 5. This CDR3 region has 18 residues. CDR1 and CDR2 from the germline V gene are SGHNT and YYREEE (reference sequence). Written as DNA, the CDR3 is TGTGCCAGCAGCTTGTATCCGGGACTAGCGGGGGGCACAGATACGCAGTATTTT. Translation gives CASSLYPGLAGGTDTQYF.

V and J are TRBV5-8 and TRBJ1-5; D not resolved. V shed 2 bases and J shed 7 bases, with 7 bases lying between them. This CDR3 region has 12 residues. Germline V gene data show CDR1 as SGHTS and CDR2 as YDEGEE. CDR3 protein: CASSLDTQPQHF. The CDR3 DNA reads as TGTGCCAGCAGCTTAGACACGCAGCCCCAGCATTTT.

V gene TRBV19 combines with J gene TRBJ1-4, with a tentative D call TRBD1 (5 bases). Looked up from germline, CDR1 is LNHDA and CDR2 is SQIVND (reference sequence). The V end was cut by 5 bases, the J end by 3 bases, with 10 bases between. The CDR3 length is 14 residues. CDR3: CASSPPGANEKLFF. CDR3 DNA sequence: TGTGCCAGTAGTCCCCCGGGGGCTAATGAAAAACTGTTTTTT.